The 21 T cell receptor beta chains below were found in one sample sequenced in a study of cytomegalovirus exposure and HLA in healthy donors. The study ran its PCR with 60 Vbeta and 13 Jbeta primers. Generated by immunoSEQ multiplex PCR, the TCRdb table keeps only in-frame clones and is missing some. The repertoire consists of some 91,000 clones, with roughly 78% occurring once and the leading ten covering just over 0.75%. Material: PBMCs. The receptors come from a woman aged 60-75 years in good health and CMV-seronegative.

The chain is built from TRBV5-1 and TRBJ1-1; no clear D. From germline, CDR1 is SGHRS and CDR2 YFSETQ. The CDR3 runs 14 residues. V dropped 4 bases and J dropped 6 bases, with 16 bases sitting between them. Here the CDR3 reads CASSPGVSGSEAFF. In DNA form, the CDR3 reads TGCGCCAGCAGCCCCGGGGTATCCGGATCTGAAGCTTTCTTT. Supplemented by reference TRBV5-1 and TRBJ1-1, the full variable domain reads KAGVTQTPRYLIKTRGQQVTLSCSPISGHRSVSWYQQTPGQGLQFLFEYFSETQRNKGNFPGRFSGRQFSNSRSEMNVSTLELGDSALYLCASSPGVSGSEAFFGQGTRLTVV.

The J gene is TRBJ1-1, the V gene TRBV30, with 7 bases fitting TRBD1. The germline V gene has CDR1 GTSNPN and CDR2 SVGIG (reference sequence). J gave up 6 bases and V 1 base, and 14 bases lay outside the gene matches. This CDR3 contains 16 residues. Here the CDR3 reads CAWSGQGSLLIAEAFF. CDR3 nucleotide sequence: TGTGCCTGGAGTGGACAGGGAAGTCTTTTGATCGCTGAAGCTTTCTTT.

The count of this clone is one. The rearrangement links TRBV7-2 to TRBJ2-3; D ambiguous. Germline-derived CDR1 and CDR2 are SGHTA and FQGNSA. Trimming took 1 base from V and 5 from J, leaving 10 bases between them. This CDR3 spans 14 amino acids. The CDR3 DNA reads TGTGCCAGCAGCTTAGATGGCGGAAAAGATACGCAGTATTTT. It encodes CASSLDGGKDTQYF.

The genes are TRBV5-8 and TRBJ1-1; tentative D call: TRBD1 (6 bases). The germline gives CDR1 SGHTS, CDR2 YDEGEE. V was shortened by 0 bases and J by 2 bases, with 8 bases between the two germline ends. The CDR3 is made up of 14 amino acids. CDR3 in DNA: TGTGCCAGCAGCTTGGCGGGGGGCAACACTGAAGCTTTCTTT. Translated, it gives CASSLAGGNTEAFF.

The DNA for the CDR3 is TGTGCCAGCAGCATAGCGGGAGCCTACGAGCAGTACTTC. Amino acid sequence: CASSIAGAYEQYF. This rearrangement joins TRBV5-4 to TRBJ2-7, with 9 bases lining up with TRBD2. The ends lost 4 bases at V and 2 bases at J; junction bases unmatched: 1. Germline CDR1 SGHNT, CDR2 YYREEE (reference sequence). This CDR3 spans 13 amino acids.

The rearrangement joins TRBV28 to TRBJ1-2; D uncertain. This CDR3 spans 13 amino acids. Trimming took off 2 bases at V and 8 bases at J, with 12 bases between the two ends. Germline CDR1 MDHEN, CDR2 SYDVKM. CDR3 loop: CASSLGWAQGYTF. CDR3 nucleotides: TGTGCCAGCAGTTTAGGTTGGGCCCAGGGCTACACCTTC.

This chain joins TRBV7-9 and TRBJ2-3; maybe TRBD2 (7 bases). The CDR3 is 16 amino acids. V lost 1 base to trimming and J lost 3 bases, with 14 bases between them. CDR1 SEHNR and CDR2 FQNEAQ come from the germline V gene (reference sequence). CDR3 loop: CASSLGEGGLTDTQYF. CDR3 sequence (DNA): TGTGCCAGCAGCTTAGGGGAGGGGGGGCTAACAGATACGCAGTATTTT.

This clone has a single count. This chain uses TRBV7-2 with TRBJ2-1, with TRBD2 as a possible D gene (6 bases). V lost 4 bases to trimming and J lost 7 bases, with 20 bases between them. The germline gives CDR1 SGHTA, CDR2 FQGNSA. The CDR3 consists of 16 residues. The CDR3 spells CASSSSSVRVGNEQFF. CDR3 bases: TGTGCCAGCAGCTCGTCTAGCGTCCGGGTCGGTAATGAGCAGTTCTTC.

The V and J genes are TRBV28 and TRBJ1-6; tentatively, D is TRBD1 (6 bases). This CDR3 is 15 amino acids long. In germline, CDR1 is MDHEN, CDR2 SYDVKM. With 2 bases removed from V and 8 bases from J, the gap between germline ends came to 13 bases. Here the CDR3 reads CASSLVGRGDSPLHF. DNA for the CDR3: TGTGCCAGCAGTTTAGTGGGCAGGGGAGATTCACCCCTCCACTTT.

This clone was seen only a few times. The CDR3: CASSPGLAGVETQYF. Written as DNA, the CDR3 is TGCGCCAGCAGCCCCGGACTAGCGGGGGTAGAGACCCAGTACTTC. V usage is TRBV4-3 and J usage is TRBJ2-5; TRBD2 matches 13 bases. With V trimmed by 4 bases and J by 4 bases, 3 bases remained unmatched. The CDR3 loop spans 15 amino acids. Germline V gene data show CDR1 as LGHNA and CDR2 as YSLEER.

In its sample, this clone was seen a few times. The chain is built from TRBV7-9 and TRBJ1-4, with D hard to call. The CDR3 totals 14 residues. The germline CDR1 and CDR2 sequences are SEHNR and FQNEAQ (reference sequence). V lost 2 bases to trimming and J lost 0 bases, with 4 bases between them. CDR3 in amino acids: CASSLLATNEKLFF. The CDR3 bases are TGTGCCAGCAGCTTACTTGCAACTAATGAAAAACTGTTTTTT.

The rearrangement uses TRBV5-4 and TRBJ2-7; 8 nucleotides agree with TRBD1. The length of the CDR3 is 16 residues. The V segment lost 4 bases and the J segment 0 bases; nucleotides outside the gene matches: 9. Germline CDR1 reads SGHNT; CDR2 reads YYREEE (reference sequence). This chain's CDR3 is CASSEKQGQGSYEQYF. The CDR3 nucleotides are TGTGCCAGCAGCGAAAAGCAAGGACAGGGCTCCTACGAGCAGTACTTC.

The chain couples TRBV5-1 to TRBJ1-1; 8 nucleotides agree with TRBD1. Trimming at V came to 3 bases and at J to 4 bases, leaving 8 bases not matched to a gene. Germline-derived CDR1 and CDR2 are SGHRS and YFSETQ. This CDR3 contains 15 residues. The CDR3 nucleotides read TGCGCCAGCAGCTCGAAACAGGGGGAGGGCACTGAAGCTTTCTTT. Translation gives CASSSKQGEGTEAFF.

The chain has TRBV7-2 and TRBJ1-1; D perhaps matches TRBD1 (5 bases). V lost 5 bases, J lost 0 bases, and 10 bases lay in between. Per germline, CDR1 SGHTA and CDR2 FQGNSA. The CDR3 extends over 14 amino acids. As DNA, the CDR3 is TGTGCCAGCAGCAATCAGGGCATGAACACTGAAGCTTTCTTT. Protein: CASSNQGMNTEAFF.

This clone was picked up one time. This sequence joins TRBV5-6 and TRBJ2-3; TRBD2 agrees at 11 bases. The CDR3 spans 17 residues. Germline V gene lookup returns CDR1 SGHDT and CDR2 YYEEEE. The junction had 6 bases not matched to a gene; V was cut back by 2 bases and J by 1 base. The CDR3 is CASSFYQTSGGTDTQYF. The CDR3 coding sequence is TGTGCCAGCAGCTTTTACCAGACTAGCGGGGGCACAGATACGCAGTATTTT.

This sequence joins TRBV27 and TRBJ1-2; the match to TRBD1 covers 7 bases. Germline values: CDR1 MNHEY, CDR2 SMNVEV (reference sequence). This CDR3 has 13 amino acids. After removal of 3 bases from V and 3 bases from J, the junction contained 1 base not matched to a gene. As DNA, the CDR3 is TGTGCCAGCAGTTTCGGGACAGACTATGGCTACACCTTC. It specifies CASSFGTDYGYTF.

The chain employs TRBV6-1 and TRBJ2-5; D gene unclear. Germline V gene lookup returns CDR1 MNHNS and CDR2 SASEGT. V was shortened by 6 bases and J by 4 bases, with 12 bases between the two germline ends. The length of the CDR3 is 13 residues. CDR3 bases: TGTGCCAGCAGGTGGGCCGGCTTAGAGACCCAGTACTTC. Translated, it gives CASRWAGLETQYF.

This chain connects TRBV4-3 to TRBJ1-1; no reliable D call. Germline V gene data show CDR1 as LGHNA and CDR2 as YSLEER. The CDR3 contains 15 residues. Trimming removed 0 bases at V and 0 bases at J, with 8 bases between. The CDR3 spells CASSQETEMNTEAFF. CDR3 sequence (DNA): TGCGCCAGCAGCCAAGAAACGGAGATGAACACTGAAGCTTTCTTT.

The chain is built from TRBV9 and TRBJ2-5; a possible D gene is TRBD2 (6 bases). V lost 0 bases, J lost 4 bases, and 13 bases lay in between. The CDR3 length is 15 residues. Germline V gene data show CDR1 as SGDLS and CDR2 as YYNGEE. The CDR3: CASSVAGDSRETQYF. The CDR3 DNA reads TGTGCCAGCAGCGTAGCTGGGGACTCCCGAGAGACCCAGTACTTC.

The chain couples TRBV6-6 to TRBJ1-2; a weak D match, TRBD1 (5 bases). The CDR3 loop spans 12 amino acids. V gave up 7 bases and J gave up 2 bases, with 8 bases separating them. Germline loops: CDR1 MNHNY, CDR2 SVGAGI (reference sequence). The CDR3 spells CASIGANYGYTF. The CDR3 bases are TGTGCCAGCATAGGGGCCAACTATGGCTACACCTTC.

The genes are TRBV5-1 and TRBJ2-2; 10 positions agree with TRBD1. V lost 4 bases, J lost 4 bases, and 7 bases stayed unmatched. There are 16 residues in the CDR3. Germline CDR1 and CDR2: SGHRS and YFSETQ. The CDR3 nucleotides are TGCGCCAGCAGCGAGACAGGGGGCGGAGGCACCGGGGAGCTGTTTTTT. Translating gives CASSETGGGGTGELFF.